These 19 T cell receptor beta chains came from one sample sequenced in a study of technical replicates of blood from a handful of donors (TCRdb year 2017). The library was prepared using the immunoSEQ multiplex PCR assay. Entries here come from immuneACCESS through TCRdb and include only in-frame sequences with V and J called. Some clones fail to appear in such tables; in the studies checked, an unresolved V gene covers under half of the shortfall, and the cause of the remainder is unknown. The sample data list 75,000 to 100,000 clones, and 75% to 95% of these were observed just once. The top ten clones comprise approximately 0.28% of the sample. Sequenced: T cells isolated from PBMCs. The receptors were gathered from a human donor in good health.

The CDR3 DNA follows: TGTGCCAGCAGCCCCTCCGGGACAGGAGGTGAGACCCAGTACTTC. It specifies CASSPSGTGGETQYF. J is TRBJ2-5 and V is TRBV7-6, with TRBD1 matching over 8 bases. From germline, CDR1 is SGHVS and CDR2 FNYEAQ. The length of the CDR3 is 15 residues. The J segment lost 5 bases and the V segment lost 5 bases, leaving 10 bases of the junction unmatched.

The CDR3, as DNA: TGTGCCAGCAGTTTGGCAGGGGACGGGTACGAGCAGTACTTC. Its translation is CASSLAGDGYEQYF. The rearrangement links TRBV27 to TRBJ2-7; weak D call: TRBD1 (6 bases). The CDR3 runs to 14 residues. V was trimmed by 3 bases and J by 4 bases, leaving 13 bases between them. The germline gives CDR1 MNHEY, CDR2 SMNVEV (reference sequence).

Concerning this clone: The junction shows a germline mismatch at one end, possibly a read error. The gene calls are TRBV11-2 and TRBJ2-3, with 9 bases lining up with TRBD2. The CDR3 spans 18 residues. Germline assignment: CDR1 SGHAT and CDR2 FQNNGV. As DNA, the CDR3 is TGTGCCAGCAGCTTAGTGAGTAGGGTGGCTAGCGGGGTTCCGGCGAAGGATTTT. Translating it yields CASSLVSRVASGVPAKDF.

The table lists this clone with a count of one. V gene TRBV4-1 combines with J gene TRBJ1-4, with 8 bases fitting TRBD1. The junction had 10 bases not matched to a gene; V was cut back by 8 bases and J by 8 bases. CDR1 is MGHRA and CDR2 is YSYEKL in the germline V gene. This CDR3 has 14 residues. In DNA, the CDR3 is TGCGCCAGCCGAGCGGACAGGGTGAACGAAAAACTGTTTTTT. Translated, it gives CASRADRVNEKLFF.

CDR3 in amino acids: CATKMGAEPGANVLTF. DNA for the CDR3: TGTGCCACCAAAATGGGGGCCGAACCTGGGGCCAACGTCCTGACTTTC. The V gene is TRBV2, the J gene TRBJ2-6, with D tentatively TRBD1 (6 bases). The CDR3 has 16 residues. Deletions cut 10 bases from V and 2 bases from J, with 18 bases between. Germline loops: CDR1 SNHLY, CDR2 FYNNEI.

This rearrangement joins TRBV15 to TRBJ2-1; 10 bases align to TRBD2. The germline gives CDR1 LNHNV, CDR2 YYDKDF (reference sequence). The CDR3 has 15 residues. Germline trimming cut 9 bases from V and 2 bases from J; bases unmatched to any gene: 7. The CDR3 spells CATLLAGEPYNEQFF. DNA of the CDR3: TGTGCCACTCTCCTAGCGGGGGAGCCCTACAATGAGCAGTTCTTC.

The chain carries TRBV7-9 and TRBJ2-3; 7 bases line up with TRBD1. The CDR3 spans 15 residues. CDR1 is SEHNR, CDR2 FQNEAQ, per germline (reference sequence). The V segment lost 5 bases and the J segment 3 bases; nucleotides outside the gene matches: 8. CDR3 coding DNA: TGTGCCAGCAGCCCAGGGGGTAGGGGAACAGATACGCAGTATTTT. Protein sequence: CASSPGGRGTDTQYF.

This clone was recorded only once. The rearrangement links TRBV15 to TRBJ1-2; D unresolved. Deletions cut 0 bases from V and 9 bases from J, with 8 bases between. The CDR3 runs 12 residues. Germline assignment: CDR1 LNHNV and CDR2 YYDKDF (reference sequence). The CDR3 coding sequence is TGTGCCACCAGCAGAGATCGGGTGAGCTACACCTTC. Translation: CATSRDRVSYTF.

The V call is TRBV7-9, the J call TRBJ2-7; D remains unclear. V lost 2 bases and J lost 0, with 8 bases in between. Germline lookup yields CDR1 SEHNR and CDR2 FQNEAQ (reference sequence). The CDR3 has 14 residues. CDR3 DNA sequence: TGTGCCAGCAGCTTACGTACAGCCTCCTACGAGCAGTACTTC. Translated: CASSLRTASYEQYF.

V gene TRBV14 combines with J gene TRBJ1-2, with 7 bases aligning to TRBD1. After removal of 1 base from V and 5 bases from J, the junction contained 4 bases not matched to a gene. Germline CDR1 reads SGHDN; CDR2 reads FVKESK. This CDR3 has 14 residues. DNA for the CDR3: TGTGCCAGCAGCCAAGGACAGGGTTTGTATGGCTACACCTTC. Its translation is CASSQGQGLYGYTF. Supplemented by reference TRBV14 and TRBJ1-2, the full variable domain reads EAGVTQFPSHSVIEKGQTVTLRCDPISGHDNLYWYRRVMGKEIKFLLHFVKESKQDESGMPNNRFLAERTGGTYSTLKVQPAELEDSGVYFCASSQGQGLYGYTFGSGTRLTVV.

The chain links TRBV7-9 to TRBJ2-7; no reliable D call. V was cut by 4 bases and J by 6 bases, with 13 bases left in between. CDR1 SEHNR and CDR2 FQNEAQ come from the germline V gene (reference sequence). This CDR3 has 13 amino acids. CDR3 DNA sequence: TGTGCCAGCAGCTCGGCTGGGTCGGGCGAGCAGTACTTC. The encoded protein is CASSSAGSGEQYF. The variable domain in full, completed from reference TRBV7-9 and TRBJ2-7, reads DTGVSQNPRHKITKRGQNVTFRCDPISEHNRLYWYRQTLGQGPEFLTYFQNEAQLEKSRLLSDRFSAERPKGSFSTLEIQRTEQGDSAMYLCASSSAGSGEQYFGPGTRLTVT.

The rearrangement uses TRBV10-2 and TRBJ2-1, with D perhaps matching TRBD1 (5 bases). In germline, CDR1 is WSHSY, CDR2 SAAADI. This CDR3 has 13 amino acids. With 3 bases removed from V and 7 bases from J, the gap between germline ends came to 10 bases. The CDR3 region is CASSEGVGNEQFF. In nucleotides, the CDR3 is TGCGCCAGCAGTGAAGGGGTCGGGAATGAGCAGTTCTTC.

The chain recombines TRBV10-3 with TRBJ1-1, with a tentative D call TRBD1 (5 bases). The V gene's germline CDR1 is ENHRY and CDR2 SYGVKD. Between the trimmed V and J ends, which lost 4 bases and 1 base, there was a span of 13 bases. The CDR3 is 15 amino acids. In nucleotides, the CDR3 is TGTGCCATCAGTGGGGCAGGGATCGCGAACACTGAAGCTTTCTTT. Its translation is CAISGAGIANTEAFF.

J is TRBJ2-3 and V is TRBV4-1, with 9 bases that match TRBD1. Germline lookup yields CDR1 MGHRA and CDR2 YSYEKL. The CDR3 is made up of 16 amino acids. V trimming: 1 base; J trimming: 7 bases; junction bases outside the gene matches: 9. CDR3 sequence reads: CASSQAPDRGRYTQYF. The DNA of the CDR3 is TGCGCCAGCAGCCAAGCACCGGACAGGGGTAGATATACGCAGTATTTT.

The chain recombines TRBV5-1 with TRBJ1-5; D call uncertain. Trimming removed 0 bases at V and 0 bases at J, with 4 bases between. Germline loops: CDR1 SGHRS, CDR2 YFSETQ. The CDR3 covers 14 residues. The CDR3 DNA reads TGCGCCAGCAGCTTGGGAGGTAGCAATCAGCCCCAGCATTTT. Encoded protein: CASSLGGSNQPQHF.

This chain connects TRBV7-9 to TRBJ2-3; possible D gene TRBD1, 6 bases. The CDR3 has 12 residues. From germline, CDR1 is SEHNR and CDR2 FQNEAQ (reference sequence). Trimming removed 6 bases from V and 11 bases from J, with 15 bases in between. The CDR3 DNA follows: TGTGCCAGCAGGCAGGGGAGTAAAGAGCAGTATTTT. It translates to CASRQGSKEQYF.

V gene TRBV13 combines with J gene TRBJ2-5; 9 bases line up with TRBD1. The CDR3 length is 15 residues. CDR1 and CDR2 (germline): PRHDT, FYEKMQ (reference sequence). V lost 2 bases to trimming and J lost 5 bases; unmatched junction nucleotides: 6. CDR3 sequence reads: CASSLTGGGAETQYF. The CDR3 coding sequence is TGTGCCAGCAGCTTAACAGGGGGCGGTGCGGAGACCCAGTACTTC.

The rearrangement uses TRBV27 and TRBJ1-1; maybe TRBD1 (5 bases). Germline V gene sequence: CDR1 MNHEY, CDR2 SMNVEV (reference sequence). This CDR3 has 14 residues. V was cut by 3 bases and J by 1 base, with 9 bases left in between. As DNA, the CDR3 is TGTGCCAGCAGTTTTACAGGATCGAACACTGAAGCTTTCTTT. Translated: CASSFTGSNTEAFF.

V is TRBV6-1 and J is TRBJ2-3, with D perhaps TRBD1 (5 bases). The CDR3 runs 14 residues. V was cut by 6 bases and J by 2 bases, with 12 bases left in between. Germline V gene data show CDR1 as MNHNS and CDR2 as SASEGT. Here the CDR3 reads CASRLTEYTDTQYF. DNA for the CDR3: TGTGCCAGCAGACTGACAGAGTACACAGATACGCAGTATTTT.